Sequencing of this T cell receptor beta chain was carried out in a study of T cell responses to AZD1222 COVID-19 vaccine. With 6 bases removed from V and 4 bases from J, the gap between germline ends came to 10 bases. Germline CDR1 and CDR2: MNHEY and SVGAGI. The CDR3 extends over 13 amino acids. The table came from immunoSEQ multiplex PCR; TCRdb's copy has only in-frame clones and leaves some out. The repertoire holds 120,000 to 150,000 clones, with approximately 94% as singletons. The TCR comes from an adult in good health. Sequencing used peripheral blood, obtained on day 0 of AZD1222 vaccination. The gene calls are TRBV6-5 and TRBJ1-3; D is possibly TRBD1 (5 bases). The CDR3 coding sequence is TGTGCCAGCAGCATGACAGACGGAAACACCATATATTTT. Protein: CASSMTDGNTIYF.